The 9 T cell receptor beta chains given below trace back to one sample, sequenced in a study of cytomegalovirus exposure and HLA in healthy donors. Both 60 Vbeta primers and 13 Jbeta primers went into the PCR. TCRdb keeps only in-frame clones here, not all; method: immunoSEQ multiplex PCR. The sample has 180,000 or so clones, 79% seen once; the top ten hold 2% to 2.5%. The sample was PBMCs. All receptors derive from a woman aged 45-59 years in good health and CMV-seronegative.

A few counts support this clone. This rearrangement joins TRBV7-2 to TRBJ2-4, with 11 positions matching TRBD1. The germline V gene has CDR1 SGHTA and CDR2 FQGNSA. Losses at the gene ends were 0 bases for V and 1 base for J; bases not matched to a gene: 8. The length of the CDR3 is 19 residues. CDR3 residues: CASSLAGGQGAGAKNIQYF. DNA for the CDR3: TGTGCCAGCAGCTTAGCAGGAGGACAGGGGGCAGGTGCCAAAAACATTCAGTACTTC.

This chain uses TRBV2 with TRBJ1-1, with TRBD1 matching over 7 bases. This CDR3 comprises 13 residues. V was clipped by 5 bases and J by 14 bases; unmatched bases: 14. Germline V gene lookup returns CDR1 SNHLY and CDR2 FYNNEI. The CDR3 loop is CASSLDRVLQVFF. CDR3 nucleotide sequence: TGTGCCAGCAGTTTAGACAGGGTTTTGCAAGTGTTCTTT.

This chain uses TRBV7-2 with TRBJ2-3, with TRBD2 matching over 10 bases. The CDR3 totals 17 residues. Germline V gene lookup returns CDR1 SGHTA and CDR2 FQGNSA. J was trimmed by 5 bases and V by 3 bases; bases with no gene match: 11. DNA for the CDR3: TGTGCCAGCAGCTTGGCCCAGCGGGGGGGGCCGGGAGATACGCAGTATTTT. This translates into CASSLAQRGGPGDTQYF.

This clone was found a few times. V gene TRBV30 combines with J gene TRBJ1-3, with D possibly being TRBD1 (6 bases). The CDR3 has 15 residues. CDR1 and CDR2 (germline): GTSNPN, SVGIG (reference sequence). V was trimmed by 2 bases and J by 4 bases, leaving 15 bases between them. The CDR3 DNA is TGTGCCTGGAGTTTGGACAGTACTCTGGGAAACACCATATATTTT. This codes for CAWSLDSTLGNTIYF.

The chain recombines TRBV19 with TRBJ2-3; TRBD2 matches at 11 bases. Germline V lookup: CDR1 LNHDA, CDR2 SQIVND (reference sequence). The CDR3 is made up of 13 amino acids. The junction had 8 bases not matched to a gene; V was cut back by 11 bases and J by 7 bases. The CDR3, as DNA: TGTGCCGTGACTAGCGGGACTCGAAATACGCAGTATTTT. Translation: CAVTSGTRNTQYF.

The chain employs TRBV15 and TRBJ2-1, with TRBD2 matching 9 bases. This CDR3 spans 17 amino acids. Germline V CDR1 and CDR2: LNHNV, YYDKDF (reference sequence). The V segment lost 1 base and the J segment 2 bases; nucleotides outside the gene matches: 6. The CDR3 DNA follows: TGTGCCACCAGCAGAGGTAGCGGGGGAGGCACCTACAATGAGCAGTTCTTC. Its protein is CATSRGSGGGTYNEQFF.

J is TRBJ2-5 and V is TRBV5-4; 7 bases align to TRBD2. TRBJ2-7 matches the DNA end more closely, so the J call is doubtful. CDR1 SGHNT and CDR2 YYREEE come from the germline V gene (reference sequence). The length of the CDR3 is 14 residues. The CDR3 DNA sequence: TGTGCCAGCAGCTTGAGGCGGGAGCCCTACGAGCAGTACTTC. Amino acid sequence: CASSLRREPYEQYF.

This clone has a handful of counts. V and J are TRBV5-4 and TRBJ2-1; TRBD1 matches at 8 bases. The CDR3 is 17 amino acids. Losses at the gene ends were 4 bases for V and 2 bases for J; bases not matched to a gene: 11. The V gene's germline CDR1 is SGHNT and CDR2 YYREEE (reference sequence). The CDR3: CASSLPQGARPYNEQFF. Written as DNA, the CDR3 is TGTGCCAGCAGCCTACCCCAGGGGGCGCGGCCCTACAATGAGCAGTTCTTC.

V and J are TRBV5-1 and TRBJ2-1, with 8 positions matching TRBD2. The CDR3 totals 14 residues. V gave up 2 bases and J gave up 9 bases; unmatched junction bases: 7. Germline lookup yields CDR1 SGHRS and CDR2 YFSETQ. The CDR3 loop is CASSFGGGLGEQFF. In DNA form, the CDR3 reads TGCGCCAGCAGCTTCGGCGGGGGGCTGGGTGAGCAGTTCTTC.